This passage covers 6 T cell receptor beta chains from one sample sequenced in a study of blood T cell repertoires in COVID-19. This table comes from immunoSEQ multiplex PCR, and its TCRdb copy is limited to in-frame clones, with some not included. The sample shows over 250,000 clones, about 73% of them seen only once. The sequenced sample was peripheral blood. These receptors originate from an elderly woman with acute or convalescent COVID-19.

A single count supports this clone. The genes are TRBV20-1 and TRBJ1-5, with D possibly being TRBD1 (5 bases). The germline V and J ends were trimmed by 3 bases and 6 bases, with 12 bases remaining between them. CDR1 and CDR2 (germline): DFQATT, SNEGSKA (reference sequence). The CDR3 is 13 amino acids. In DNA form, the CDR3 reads TGCAGTGCTAGTTCCGGGGGGAGTCAGCCCCAGCATTTT. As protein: CSASSGGSQPQHF.

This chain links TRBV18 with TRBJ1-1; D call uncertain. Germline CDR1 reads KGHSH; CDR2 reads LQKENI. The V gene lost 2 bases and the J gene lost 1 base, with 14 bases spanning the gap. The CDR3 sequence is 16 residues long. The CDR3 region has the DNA TGTGCCAGCTCACCAATAACCGCCAGGCAGAACACTGAAGCTTTCTTT. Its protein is CASSPITARQNTEAFF.

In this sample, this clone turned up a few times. CDR3 in amino acids: CASSPDRVSYEQYF. As DNA, the CDR3 is TGTGCCAGCAGCCCGGACAGGGTATCCTACGAGCAGTACTTC. V is TRBV16 and J is TRBJ2-7, with TRBD1 matching over 8 bases. The V and J ends lost 4 bases and 1 base, in that order; junction bases with no gene match: 3. This CDR3 is 14 amino acids long. CDR1 is KGHSY and CDR2 is FQNENV in the germline V gene.

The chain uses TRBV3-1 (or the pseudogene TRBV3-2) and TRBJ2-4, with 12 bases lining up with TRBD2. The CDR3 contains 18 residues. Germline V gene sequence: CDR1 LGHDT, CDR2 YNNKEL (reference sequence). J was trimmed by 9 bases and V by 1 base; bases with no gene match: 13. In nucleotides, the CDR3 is TGTGCCAGCAGCCAAGGAGAGGGAAGGCTAGCGGGAGGGGGCATTCAGTACTTC. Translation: CASSQGEGRLAGGGIQYF.

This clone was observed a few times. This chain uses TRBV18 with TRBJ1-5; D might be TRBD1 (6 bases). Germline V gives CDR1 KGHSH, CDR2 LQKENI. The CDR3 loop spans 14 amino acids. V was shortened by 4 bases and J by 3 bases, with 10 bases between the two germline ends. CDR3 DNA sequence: TGTGCCAGCTCACAGGGGGTGAACAATCAGCCCCAGCATTTT. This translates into CASSQGVNNQPQHF.

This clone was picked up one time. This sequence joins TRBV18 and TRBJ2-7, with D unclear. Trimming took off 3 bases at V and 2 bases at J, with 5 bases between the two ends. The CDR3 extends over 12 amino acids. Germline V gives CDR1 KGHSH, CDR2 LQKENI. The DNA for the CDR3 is TGTGCCAGCTCACCCTACCCCTACGAGCAGTACTTC. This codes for CASSPYPYEQYF.